Listed below are T cell receptor beta chains from one sample, sequenced in a study of T cell responses to AZD1222 COVID-19 vaccine. Sequenced by immunoSEQ multiplex PCR; TCRdb stores in-frame clones only, minus some. The table lists 130,000 to 150,000 clones, approximately 88% of them singletons, with more than 12% in the top ten. The material was peripheral blood, obtained on day 0 of AZD1222 vaccination. Source of these receptors: an adult in good health. Both conserved end residues are part of each CDR3. D genes are given only for firm matches.

V: TRBV27; D: TRBD1; J: TRBJ1-5; DNA: TGTGCCAGCAGCCCGAATTGGCCCGGGACAGAACTTTATAGCAATCAGCCCCAGCATTTT; CDR3: CASSPNWPGTELYSNQPQHF
V: TRBV7-9; D: TRBD1; J: TRBJ1-5; DNA: TGTGCCAGCAGCCCAGGGGGGTTGCAGCCCCAGCATTTT; CDR3: CASSPGGLQPQHF
V: TRBV2; D: NA; J: TRBJ2-7; DNA: TGTGCCAGCAGACCGGACGGAGTGCTCGCCGAGCAGTACTTC; CDR3: CASRPDGVLAEQYF
V: TRBV6-5; D: NA; J: TRBJ1-1; DNA: TGTGCCAGCAGTCGTTGGGGGAACACTGAAGCTTTCTTT; CDR3: CASSRWGNTEAFF
V: TRBV18; D: NA; J: TRBJ1-1; DNA: TGTGCCAGCTCACTCGTTTTGACGAACACTGAAGCTTTCTTT; CDR3: CASSLVLTNTEAFF
V: TRBV30; D: NA; J: TRBJ1-5; DNA: TGTGCCTGGAGTGGCCCCCCCAGGTTTAGCAATCAGCCCCAGCATTTT; CDR3: CAWSGPPRFSNQPQHF
V: TRBV2; D: NA; J: TRBJ1-5; DNA: TGTGCCAGCAGTGAATTGGGACTGAGCAATCAGCCCCAGCATTTT; CDR3: CASSELGLSNQPQHF
V: TRBV7-9; D: NA; J: TRBJ2-5; DNA: TGTGCCAGCAGCTTAGCTCTCAGGGGACGAGAGACCCAGTACTTC; CDR3: CASSLALRGRETQYF
V: TRBV6-2/TRBV6-3; D: NA; J: TRBJ1-4; DNA: TGTGCCAGCAGTTGGGGGATCGGAAAACTGTTTTTT; CDR3: CASSWGIGKLFF
V: TRBV6-2/TRBV6-3; D: NA; J: TRBJ2-7; DNA: TGTGCCAGCAGTACAGTGACGGGCGAGCAGTACTTC; CDR3: CASSTVTGEQYF
V: TRBV19; D: NA; J: TRBJ1-1; DNA: TGTGCCAGTAGTATCGTGACAGGAATGAACACTGAAGCTTTCTTT; CDR3: CASSIVTGMNTEAFF
V: TRBV9; D: NA; J: TRBJ1-1; DNA: TGTGCCAGCAGCGTCGGGCTCATGAACACTGAAGCTTTCTTT; CDR3: CASSVGLMNTEAFF
V: TRBV6-6; D: NA; J: TRBJ1-5; DNA: TGTGCCAGCAGTCGGAAAGCAGGGGTGGGCAATCAGCCCCAGCATTTT; CDR3: CASSRKAGVGNQPQHF
V: TRBV29-1; D: NA; J: TRBJ2-7; DNA: TGCAGCGTTGGTGACACGGCCTACGAGCAGTACTTC; CDR3: CSVGDTAYEQYF
V: TRBV2; D: TRBD1; J: TRBJ1-6; DNA: TGTGCCAGCAGCGGACAGGGGGCGAGTTCACCCCTCCACTTT; CDR3: CASSGQGASSPLHF
V: TRBV5-1; D: NA; J: TRBJ2-5; DNA: TGCGCCAGCAGCCCCGGAGTAAGGTCTACTGCCCAAGAGACCCAGTACTTC; CDR3: CASSPGVRSTAQETQYF
V: TRBV7-9; D: TRBD1; J: TRBJ1-4; DNA: TGTGCCAGCAGCCCGCTCGGGACAGGGGATGAAAAACTGTTTTTT; CDR3: CASSPLGTGDEKLFF
V: TRBV10-1; D: TRBD1; J: TRBJ1-3; DNA: TGCGCCATAGACAGGGATTCGGGAGGAAACACCATATATTTT; CDR3: CAIDRDSGGNTIYF
V: TRBV18; D: NA; J: TRBJ1-1; DNA: TGTGCCAGCTCACCTGAGACAGTCTCGAACACTGAAGCTTTCTTT; CDR3: CASSPETVSNTEAFF